The 20 T cell receptor beta chains in this list originate from one sample, sequenced in a study of beta chain features in type 1 diabetes. General study results and limits: Moderate yet significant TCRB CDR3 shortening was seen in Type 1 diabetes patients in all four CD4+ subsets.

Sequenced material consisted of expressed TCRB transcripts (all of the isolated RNA was reverse transcribed). TCRdb's copy holds only in-frame clones and misses some; the assay was immunoSEQ multiplex PCR. This sample has approximately 250,000 clones; approximately 10% occur once, and the top ten carry about 0.018%. These receptors' targets are unknown. Sequencing was performed on naive CD4+ T cells from blood. The receptors come from a man younger than 45 with type 1 diabetes.

This clone has more than one count but fewer than ten. Other DNA variants within this sample encode the same CDR3. The chain couples TRBV5-1 to TRBJ2-2; the match to TRBD1 covers 7 bases. Germline V gene data show CDR1 as SGHRS and CDR2 as YFSETQ. The CDR3 has 14 amino acids. Trimming at V came to 0 bases and at J to 6 bases, leaving 2 bases not matched to a gene. CDR3 coding DNA: TGCGCCAGCAGCTTGGGACAGGGCGCCGGGGAGCTGTTTTTT. Its translation is CASSLGQGAGELFF.

This clone was detected a few times. This sequence joins TRBV29-1 and TRBJ2-1; 8 bases agree with TRBD1. The V gene end was trimmed by 7 bases and the J gene end by 9 bases; junction bases not matched to a gene: 11. The CDR3 runs to 13 residues. From germline, CDR1 is SQVTM and CDR2 ANQGSEA. The CDR3 loop reads CSGNRGTLSEQFF. The DNA for the CDR3 is TGCAGCGGCAACAGGGGGACCTTGAGTGAGCAGTTCTTC.

The rearrangement uses TRBV7-2 and TRBJ1-5, with 8 bases matching TRBD1. V lost 3 bases to trimming and J lost 2 bases; unmatched junction nucleotides: 3. Per the germline V gene, CDR1 is SGHTA and CDR2 is FQGNSA. This CDR3 region has 15 residues. As DNA, the CDR3 is TGTGCCAGCAGCTTGTGGGGACAGGGCAATCAGCCCCAGCATTTT. It codes for CASSLWGQGNQPQHF. Filled out from reference TRBV7-2 and TRBJ1-5, the complete variable domain reads GAGVSQSPSNKVTEKGKDVELRCDPISGHTALYWYRQSLGQGLEFLIYFQGNSAPDKSGLPSDRFSAERTGGSVSTLTIQRTQQEDSAVYLCASSLWGQGNQPQHFGDGTRLSIL.

The chain links TRBV27 to TRBJ2-2; 11 bases line up with TRBD1. Trimming took 4 bases from V and 8 from J; bases not matched to a gene: 6. This CDR3 comprises 15 residues. Germline CDR1 is MNHEY and CDR2 is SMNVEV (reference sequence). The CDR3 bases are TGTGCCAGCAGTTACGGGGACAGGGGGTTAGGGGAGCTGTTTTTT. It specifies CASSYGDRGLGELFF.

A few counts support this clone. This chain links TRBV4-3 with TRBJ2-7; 7 bases align to TRBD1. V was pared by 0 bases and J by 2 bases, with 7 bases of the junction left unmatched. This CDR3 has 16 residues. The V gene's germline CDR1 is LGHNA and CDR2 YSLEER. The CDR3 nucleotides read TGCGCCAGCAGCCAAGATCTTGGAACAGGGGCCTACGAGCAGTACTTC. Amino acid sequence: CASSQDLGTGAYEQYF.

The chain links TRBV7-9 to TRBJ2-3; tentatively, D is TRBD2 (6 bases). The CDR3 runs to 15 residues. Germline CDR1 and CDR2: SEHNR and FQNEAQ (reference sequence). V was pared by 0 bases and J by 2 bases, with 9 bases between. Written as DNA, the CDR3 is TGTGCCAGCAGCTTAGCGCCGGGGGACACAGATACGCAGTATTTT. Its protein is CASSLAPGDTDTQYF.

The chain combines TRBV4-1 with TRBJ1-4; 11 bases match TRBD1. Germline V gene lookup returns CDR1 MGHRA and CDR2 YSYEKL. The CDR3 length is 15 residues. The J segment lost 8 bases and the V segment lost 2 bases, leaving 4 bases of the junction unmatched. As DNA, the CDR3 is TGCGCCAGCAGCCAAATTGGGACAGGGGGAGAAAAACTGTTTTTT. Translation: CASSQIGTGGEKLFF.

CDR3 loop: CASSLSSSYEQYF. CDR3 sequence (DNA): TGTGCCAGCAGCTTATCGTCTAGTTACGAGCAGTACTTC. This chain joins TRBV7-2 and TRBJ2-7, with D unresolved. Germline values: CDR1 SGHTA, CDR2 FQGNSA. The CDR3 totals 13 residues. The ends were cut back, 2 bases at V and 4 bases at J, with 9 bases in the middle.

This chain links TRBV4-3 with TRBJ1-2; D may be TRBD1 (5 bases). This CDR3 region has 17 residues. The germline V gene encodes CDR1 LGHNA and CDR2 YSLEER. V gave up 4 bases and J gave up 2 bases, with 20 bases separating them. This CDR3 reads CASSLSPGASYNYGYTF. The CDR3 nucleotides read TGCGCCAGCAGCCTATCTCCTGGGGCCTCATACAACTATGGCTACACCTTC.

The chain combines TRBV7-9 with TRBJ2-3, with a tentative D call TRBD2 (5 bases). Deletions cut 3 bases from V and 6 bases from J, with 7 bases between. This CDR3 spans 12 amino acids. Germline values: CDR1 SEHNR, CDR2 FQNEAQ (reference sequence). For the CDR3, the DNA is TGTGCCAGCAGCTTTAGCGAGGATACGCAGTATTTT. Translated, it gives CASSFSEDTQYF.

The V and J genes are TRBV6-5 and TRBJ2-2; 7 nucleotides align to TRBD1. Germline CDR1 is MNHEY and CDR2 is SVGAGI. J was trimmed by 1 base and V by 10 bases; bases with no gene match: 3. The CDR3 has 13 amino acids. CDR3: CATWTGNTGELFF. CDR3 coding DNA: TGTGCCACCTGGACAGGGAACACCGGGGAGCTGTTTTTT.

This clone was counted between two and nine times. The chain couples TRBV9 to TRBJ2-1, with a tentative D call TRBD2 (5 bases). Trimming removed 2 bases from V and 4 bases from J, with 19 bases in between. Germline values: CDR1 SGDLS, CDR2 YYNGEE. The CDR3 has 17 amino acids. Written as DNA, the CDR3 is TGTGCCAGCAGCGTCTTTTCATCGGGAACTGAATACAATGAGCAGTTCTTC. Residues: CASSVFSSGTEYNEQFF.

The chain is built from TRBV7-9 and TRBJ2-2, with 7 bases lining up with TRBD2. J lost 7 bases, V lost 2 bases, and 13 bases had no gene match. Germline V lookup: CDR1 SEHNR, CDR2 FQNEAQ (reference sequence). CDR3 length: 17 residues. The CDR3 here is CASSLKMTSWYNGELFF. CDR3 DNA sequence: TGTGCCAGCAGCTTAAAAATGACTAGCTGGTACAACGGGGAGCTGTTTTTT.

The chain has TRBV29-1 and TRBJ1-3, with D possibly matching TRBD1 (5 bases). Trimming pared 4 bases from V and 0 bases from J, leaving 13 bases between. Germline values: CDR1 SQVTM, CDR2 ANQGSEA. The CDR3 contains 15 residues. CDR3 coding DNA: TGCAGCGTTGTCTTAGACAGATTCTCTGGAAACACCATATATTTT. The encoded protein is CSVVLDRFSGNTIYF.

This chain uses TRBV4-3 with TRBJ2-7, with 13 bases aligning to TRBD2. Germline CDR1 and CDR2: LGHNA and YSLEER. The CDR3 totals 17 residues. V lost 4 bases to trimming and J lost 0 bases; unmatched junction nucleotides: 6. The DNA for the CDR3 is TGCGCCAGCAGCCGCAGGACTAGCGGGGGATACTCCTACGAGCAGTACTTC. This encodes CASSRRTSGGYSYEQYF.

This clone was counted a few times. The J gene is TRBJ2-7, the V gene TRBV5-6; TRBD2 matches 8 bases. Germline CDR1 SGHDT, CDR2 YYEEEE. The CDR3 has 14 amino acids. Trimming removed 3 bases from V and 4 bases from J; junction bases left unmatched: 6. CDR3 region: CASSWSGGRYEQYF. CDR3 sequence (DNA): TGTGCCAGCAGCTGGAGCGGGGGACGATACGAGCAGTACTTC.

This sequence joins TRBV2 and TRBJ1-2; TRBD1 matches at 8 bases. There are 14 residues in the CDR3. Germline V gene data show CDR1 as SNHLY and CDR2 as FYNNEI. V lost 2 bases to trimming and J lost 2 bases; unmatched junction nucleotides: 1. CDR3 in amino acids: CASSEQGANYGYTF. Here the CDR3 DNA reads TGTGCCAGCAGTGAACAGGGGGCGAACTATGGCTACACCTTC.

The chain combines TRBV2 with TRBJ1-2; no firm D call. The germline V and J ends were trimmed by 7 bases and 5 bases, with 8 bases remaining between them. The germline V gene has CDR1 SNHLY and CDR2 FYNNEI. The CDR3 is made up of 11 amino acids. The CDR3 DNA sequence: TGTGCCAGCAAGTACCTATATGGCTACACCTTC. Its protein is CASKYLYGYTF.

This clone was detected a few times. The chain joins TRBV4-3 to TRBJ2-5; 9 bases agree with TRBD2. The CDR3 sequence is 16 residues long. Germline V gene lookup returns CDR1 LGHNA and CDR2 YSLEER. V shed 0 bases, J shed 5 bases, and the junction held 7 bases outside the gene matches. The CDR3 reads CASSQDRRGGPETQYF. For the CDR3, the DNA is TGCGCCAGCAGCCAAGATCGGCGGGGGGGCCCGGAGACCCAGTACTTC.

The gene calls are TRBV4-3 and TRBJ2-7, with D possibly matching TRBD1 (7 bases). The CDR3 is 15 residues long. Per the germline V gene, CDR1 is LGHNA and CDR2 is YSLEER. Trimming left V 1 base short and J 2 bases short, with 12 bases between. The DNA for the CDR3 is TGCGCCAGCAGCCAAGGCGGGACAGCTACCTACGAGCAGTACTTC. Residues: CASSQGGTATYEQYF.